The rows below give T cell receptor beta chains drawn from one sample of a study of CD8 T cells in Susac syndrome. TCRdb redid the calling of the immunoSEQ multiplex PCR reads with MiXCR, one entry per CDR3 protein. The table includes some 170,000 distinct CDR3 sequences, around 94% detected once. Sequencing was performed on CD4+ T cells from PBMCs. The receptors originated from a human donor with multiple sclerosis. The CDR3 runs from the conserved cysteine through the conserved F or W. The size field is filled for only some rows; it gives once, few, many or a size class.

clone_size v_call cdr3_aa
- TRBV7-9 CASSLGLFQETQYF
- TRBV6-1 CASSEVRGLSSYEQYF
once TRBV20-1 CSAMDHPDGYTF
- TRBV5-8 CASSPLTGQQETQYF
- TRBV30 CAWSVDPRGTDTQYF
- TRBV30 CAWRWGRGNYGYTF
- TRBV7-8 CASSLALGGTGELFF
- TRBV6-5 CASSDTLNTEAFF
- TRBV28 CASVQRKQGNYEQYF
- TRBV6-5 CASSSQGNQPQHF
few TRBV4-1 CASSQPLASYEQYF
- TRBV30 CASKGAGELFF
- TRBV6-1 CASSEVGRYNEQYF
few TRBV29-1 CSVVRSSYNEQFF
- TRBV2 CASSATSGGRNTQYF
- TRBV19 CASSVEGSGEQYF
few TRBV6-2/TRBV6-3 CASSPADTQYF
- TRBV7-2 CASSLLGKNIQYF
- TRBV19 CASNLGTGKGAEAFF
- TRBV6-6 CASTLAGGALSYGYTF
- TRBV5-1 CASRTGTNEKLFF
- TRBV12-3/TRBV12-4 CASSPLATRETQYF
- TRBV19 CASTRGSDTGELFF
- TRBV4-1 CASSQEGILNQPQHF
- TRBV29-1 CSVPPGSGRIGTQYF
- TRBV10-3 CATTSGRGSGANVLTF
once TRBV19 CASSIGLDHEQFF
- TRBV19 CASSHGGRDTGELFF
- TRBV6-4 CASRRDFNSPLHF
- TRBV11-2 CASSSGQAGYGYTF
- TRBV10-3 CAISREYGYNEQFF
- TRBV29-1 CSGLPGHGPKDTEAFF
- TRBV24-1 CATQKPGNYGYTF
- TRBV6-5 CASSYSPTGTYEQYF
- TRBV7-2 CASAGGTWSGELFF
- TRBV3-1 CASSLAGEWNEQFF
- TRBV29-1 CSVEGFQGGETQYF
- TRBV12-3/TRBV12-4 CASSFDRGETQYF
- TRBV6-2/TRBV6-3 CASRLAQGASYEQYF
- TRBV24-1 CATSDGYTDTQYF
- TRBV12-3/TRBV12-4 CASSPLRVNEQFF
few TRBV7-2 CASSLDGSNQPQHF
- TRBV7-8 CASSLSFSGANVLTF
- TRBV30 CAWSRDTHYGYTF
- TRBV18 CASSSPSGTGSYEQYF
- TRBV30 CAWSVWSYNEQFF
- TRBV7-9 CASSSEQGGNNYGYTF
- TRBV6-5 CASSYQMGLAGEKNEQFF
- TRBV5-4 CASTEAGGTDTQYF
- TRBV27 CASSFNWATEAFF
- TRBV28 CASSARQASTDTQYF
- TRBV23-1 CASPRRELYEQYF
once TRBV18 CASSSGLAGRETQYF